The entry below describes one T cell receptor (beta chain). This record comes from a study of blood T cell repertoires in COVID-19. Turning to the study itself: The United States, Italy and Spain provided the acute and convalescent COVID-19 samples.

Source study methods: Estimation of nucleated cell counts was performed using reference gene primer amplification. Repertoires were generated with immunoSEQ multiplex PCR, while TCRdb's copy carries only in-frame clones and drops some. V and J calls and clone size come straight from that table; D and trimming were deduced from the DNA. In the table there are 350,000 to 450,000 clones, approximately 91% of which are singletons. The V end was cut by 3 bases, the J end by 7 bases, with 18 bases between. Germline V gene data show CDR1 as GTSNPN and CDR2 as SVGIG (reference sequence). The CDR3 has 14 amino acids. Participants spanned ages about 18 to 89 years and resided in some 22 US areas.

This clonotype originated in a middle-aged woman who had been exposed to COVID-19. The source material was PBMCs or T cells enriched from blood (not recorded which). This chain joins TRBV30 and TRBJ2-5; D perhaps matches TRBD2 (5 bases). Written as DNA, the CDR3 is TGTGCCTGGAGCTCAGCGGTACGGATGGGGACCCAGTACTTC. Translating it yields CAWSSAVRMGTQYF.